The clone carrying this T cell receptor (beta chain) showed up just a few times. What it recognizes is unknown. PCR primers comprised 60 Vbeta and 13 Jbeta primers. The method was immunoSEQ multiplex PCR; TCRdb's version includes in-frame clones alone and lacks a portion of them. Of under 150,000 clones listed, 78% are singletons. The sample originates from a study of cytomegalovirus exposure and HLA in healthy donors. Overall study results and limits: Sequencing had likely introduced a cluster of highly shared sequence variants as an artifact. Compared with the roughly 670-donor mean, an Asian-associated ancestry cluster reportedly had fewer N-insertions, according to a later analysis. V segments that were indistinguishable, TRBV6-2 and TRBV6-3 among them, were omitted from analysis.

Germline V gene sequence: CDR1 MNHNS, CDR2 SASEGT. CDR3 length: 14 residues. Trimming left V 8 bases short and J 4 bases short, with 17 bases between. The genes are TRBV6-1 and TRBJ1-1, with TRBD1 as a possible D gene (5 bases). This TCR was sampled from a woman aged 40 to 55 in good health and CMV-seropositive. The sequenced sample consisted of PBMCs. CDR3 DNA: TGTGCCAGCCTCCCCGCGCCAAGGGGCACTGAAGCTTTCTTT. This codes for CASLPAPRGTEAFF.